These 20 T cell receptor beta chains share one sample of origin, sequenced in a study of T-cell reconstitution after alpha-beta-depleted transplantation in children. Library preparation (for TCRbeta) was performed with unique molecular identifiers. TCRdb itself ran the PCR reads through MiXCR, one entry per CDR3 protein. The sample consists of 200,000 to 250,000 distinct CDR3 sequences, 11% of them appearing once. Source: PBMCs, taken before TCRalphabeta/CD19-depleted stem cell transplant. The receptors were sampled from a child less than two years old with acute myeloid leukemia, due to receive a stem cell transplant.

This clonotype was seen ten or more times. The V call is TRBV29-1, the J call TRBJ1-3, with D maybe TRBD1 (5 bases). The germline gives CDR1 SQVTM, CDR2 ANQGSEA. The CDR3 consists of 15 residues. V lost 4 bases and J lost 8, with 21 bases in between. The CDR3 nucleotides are TGCAGCGTTGCCGGCAGCCAACAACCGGGGGACACCATATATTTT. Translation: CSVAGSQQPGDTIYF.

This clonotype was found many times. For the CDR3, the DNA is TGCGCCAGCAGCCTCCCACGAGAGGCCTACAATGAGCAGTTCTTC. Protein: CASSLPREAYNEQFF. The chain joins TRBV5-1 to TRBJ2-1; D not certain. Trimming stripped 4 bases from V and 2 bases from J, with 13 bases between. The CDR3 has 15 amino acids. Germline V lookup: CDR1 SGHRS, CDR2 YFSETQ.

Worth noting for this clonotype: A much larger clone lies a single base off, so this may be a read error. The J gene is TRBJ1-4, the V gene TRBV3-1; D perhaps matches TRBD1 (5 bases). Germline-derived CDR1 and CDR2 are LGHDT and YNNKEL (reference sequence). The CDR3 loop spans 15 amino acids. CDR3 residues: CAGSIQSGPNEKLFF. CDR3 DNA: TGTGCCGGCAGCATACAATCGGGACCGAATGAAAAACTGTTTTTT.

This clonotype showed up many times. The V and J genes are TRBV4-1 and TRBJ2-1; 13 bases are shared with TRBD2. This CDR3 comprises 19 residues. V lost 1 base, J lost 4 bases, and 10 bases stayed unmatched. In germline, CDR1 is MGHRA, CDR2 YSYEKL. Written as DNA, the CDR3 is TGCGCCAGCAGCCAAGCCCCGGGACTAGCGGGAAGTTTTTACAATGAGCAGTTCTTC. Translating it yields CASSQAPGLAGSFYNEQFF.

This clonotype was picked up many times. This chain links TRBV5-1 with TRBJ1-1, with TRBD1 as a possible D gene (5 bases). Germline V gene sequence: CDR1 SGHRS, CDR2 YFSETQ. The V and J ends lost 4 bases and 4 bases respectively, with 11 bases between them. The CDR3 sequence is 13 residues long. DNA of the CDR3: TGCGCCAGCAGCAACGAGGGGCCCACTGAAGCTTTCTTT. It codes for CASSNEGPTEAFF.

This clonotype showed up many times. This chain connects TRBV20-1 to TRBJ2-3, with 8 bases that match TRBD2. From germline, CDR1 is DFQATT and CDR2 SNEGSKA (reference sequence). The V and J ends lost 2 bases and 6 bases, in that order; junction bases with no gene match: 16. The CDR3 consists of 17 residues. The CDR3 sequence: CSARPIRTSHGADTQYF. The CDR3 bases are TGCAGTGCTAGACCCATTCGGACTAGCCATGGGGCGGATACGCAGTATTTT.

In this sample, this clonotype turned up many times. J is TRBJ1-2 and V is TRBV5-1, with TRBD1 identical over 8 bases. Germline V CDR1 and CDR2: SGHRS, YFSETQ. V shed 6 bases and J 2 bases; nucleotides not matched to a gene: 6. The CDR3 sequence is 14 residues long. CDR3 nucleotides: TGCGCCAGCACCCTGACAGGGGACAACTATGGCTACACCTTC. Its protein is CASTLTGDNYGYTF.

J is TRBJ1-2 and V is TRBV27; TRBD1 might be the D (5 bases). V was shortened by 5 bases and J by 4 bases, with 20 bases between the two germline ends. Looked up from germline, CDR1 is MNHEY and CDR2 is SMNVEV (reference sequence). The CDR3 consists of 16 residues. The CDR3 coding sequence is TGTGCCAGCAGTCCTACTCCAGGGCTTGGGGCCTATGGCTACACCTTC. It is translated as CASSPTPGLGAYGYTF.

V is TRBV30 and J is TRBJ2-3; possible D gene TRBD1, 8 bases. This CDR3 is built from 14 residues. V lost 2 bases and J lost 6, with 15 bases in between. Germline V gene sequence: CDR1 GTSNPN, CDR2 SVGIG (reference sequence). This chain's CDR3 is CAWSLQGGADTQYF. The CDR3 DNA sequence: TGTGCCTGGAGTTTACAGGGGGGGGCCGATACGCAGTATTTT.

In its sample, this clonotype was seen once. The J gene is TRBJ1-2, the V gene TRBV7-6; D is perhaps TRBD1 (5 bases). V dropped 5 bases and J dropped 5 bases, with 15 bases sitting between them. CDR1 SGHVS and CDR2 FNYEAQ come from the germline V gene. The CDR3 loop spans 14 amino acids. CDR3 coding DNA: TGTGCCAGCAGCCCTCCCAGGGAAGGATATGGCTACACCTTC. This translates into CASSPPREGYGYTF.

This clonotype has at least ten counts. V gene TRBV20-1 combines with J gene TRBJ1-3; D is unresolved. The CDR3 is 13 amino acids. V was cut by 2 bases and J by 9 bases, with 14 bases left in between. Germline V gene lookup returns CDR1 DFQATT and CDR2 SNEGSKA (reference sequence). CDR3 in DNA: TGCAGTGCTAGATCCCCCGGAGGAGGCACCATATATTTT. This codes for CSARSPGGGTIYF.

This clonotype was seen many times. This chain's CDR3 is CASSYDSPYSNQPQHF. The DNA of the CDR3 is TGTGCCAGCAGCTATGACAGTCCTTATAGCAATCAGCCCCAGCATTTT. The gene calls are TRBV7-9 and TRBJ1-5, with D possibly being TRBD1 (5 bases). V dropped 4 bases and J dropped 0 bases, with 13 bases sitting between them. The CDR3 loop spans 16 amino acids. Germline loops: CDR1 SEHNR, CDR2 FQNEAQ (reference sequence).

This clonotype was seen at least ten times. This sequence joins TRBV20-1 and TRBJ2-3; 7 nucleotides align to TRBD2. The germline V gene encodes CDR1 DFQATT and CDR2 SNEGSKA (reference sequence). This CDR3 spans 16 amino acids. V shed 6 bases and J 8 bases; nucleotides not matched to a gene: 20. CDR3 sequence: CSAPNPPSGGGSTQYF. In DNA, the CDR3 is TGCAGTGCACCCAACCCTCCTAGCGGCGGTGGAAGTACGCAGTATTTT.

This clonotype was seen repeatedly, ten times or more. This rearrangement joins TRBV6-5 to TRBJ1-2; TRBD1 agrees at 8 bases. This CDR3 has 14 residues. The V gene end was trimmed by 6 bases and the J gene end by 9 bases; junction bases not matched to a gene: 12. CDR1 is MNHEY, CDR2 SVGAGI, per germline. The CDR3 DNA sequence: TGTGCCAGCAGGATCGCAGGGGGCGGAGGAAGCTACACCTTC. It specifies CASRIAGGGGSYTF.

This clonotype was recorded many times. CDR3 residues: CASSQVPLEQFF. The DNA of the CDR3 is TGTGCCAGCAGCCAAGTACCGCTAGAGCAGTTCTTC. The chain combines TRBV4-2 with TRBJ2-1; no reliable D call. The germline V gene has CDR1 LGHNA and CDR2 YNFKEQ. The CDR3 runs to 12 residues. Trimming pared 1 base from V and 10 bases from J, leaving 8 bases between.

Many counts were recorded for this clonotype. CDR3 DNA sequence: TGTGCCAGCTCACCACTCCTACAGGGCCTTAACTACGAGCAGTACTTC. Residues: CASSPLLQGLNYEQYF. This rearrangement joins TRBV18 to TRBJ2-7, with D possibly being TRBD1 (6 bases). The CDR3 totals 16 residues. The germline V gene has CDR1 KGHSH and CDR2 LQKENI. V lost 1 base to trimming and J lost 3 bases, with 16 bases between them.

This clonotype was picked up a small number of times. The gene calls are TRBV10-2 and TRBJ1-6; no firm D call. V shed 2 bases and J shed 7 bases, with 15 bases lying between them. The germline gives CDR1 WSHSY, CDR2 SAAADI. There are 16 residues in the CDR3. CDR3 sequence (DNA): TGCGCCAGCAGTGAGAGAGGGTATCGGAAAAATTCACCCCTCCACTTT. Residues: CASSERGYRKNSPLHF.

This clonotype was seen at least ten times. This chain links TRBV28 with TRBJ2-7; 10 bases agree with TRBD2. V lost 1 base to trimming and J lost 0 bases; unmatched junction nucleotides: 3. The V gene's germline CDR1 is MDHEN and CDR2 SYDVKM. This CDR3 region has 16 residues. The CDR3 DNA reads TGTGCCAGCAGTTTATTAGCTAGCGGGAGCTCCTACGAGCAGTACTTC. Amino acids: CASSLLASGSSYEQYF.

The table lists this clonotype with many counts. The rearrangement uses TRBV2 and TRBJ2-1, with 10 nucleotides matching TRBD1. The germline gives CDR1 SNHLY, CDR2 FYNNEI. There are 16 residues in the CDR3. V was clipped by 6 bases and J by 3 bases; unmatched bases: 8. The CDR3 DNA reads TGTGCCAGCAGACGACAGGGGGCGGGAATCTACAATGAGCAGTTCTTC. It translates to CASRRQGAGIYNEQFF.

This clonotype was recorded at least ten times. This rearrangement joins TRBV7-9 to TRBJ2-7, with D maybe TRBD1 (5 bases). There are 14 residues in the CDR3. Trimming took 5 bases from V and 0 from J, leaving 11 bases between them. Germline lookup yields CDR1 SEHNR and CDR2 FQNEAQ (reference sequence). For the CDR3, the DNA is TGTGCCAGCAGCCGACAGCTAGACTCCTACGAGCAGTACTTC. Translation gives CASSRQLDSYEQYF.